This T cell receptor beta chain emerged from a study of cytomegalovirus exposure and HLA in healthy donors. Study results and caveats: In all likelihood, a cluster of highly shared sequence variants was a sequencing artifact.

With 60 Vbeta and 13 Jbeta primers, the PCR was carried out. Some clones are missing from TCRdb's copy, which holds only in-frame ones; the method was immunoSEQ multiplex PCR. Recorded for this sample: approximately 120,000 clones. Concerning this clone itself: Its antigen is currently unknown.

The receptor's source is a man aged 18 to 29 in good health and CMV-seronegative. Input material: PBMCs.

CDR3 residues: CASSPRQGLDEQYF. Written as DNA, the CDR3 is TGTGCCAGCAGCCCCAGACAGGGATTGGACGAGCAGTACTTC. The rearrangement uses TRBV7-9 and TRBJ2-7; TRBD1 matches at 7 bases. The CDR3 runs 14 residues. Germline V gene sequence: CDR1 SEHNR, CDR2 FQNEAQ (reference sequence). Trimming cost V 5 bases and J 5 bases; bases outside gene matches: 9.